The source of this TCR beta chain is a study of immune evolution from preneoplasia to lung adenocarcinoma. Notes on the study in general: Top clone share appeared to fall from AAH through AIS, MIA, adenocarcinoma.

Using immunoSEQ multiplex PCR, the repertoire was profiled, and TCRdb retains in-frame clones only, with some absent. The sample lists some 2,600 clones, roughly 84% occurring once. The CDR3 consists of 12 residues. Trimming took 4 bases from V and 7 from J; bases not matched to a gene: 3. CDR1 and CDR2 (germline): SGDLS, YYNGEE. Patients had resection in Japan or China between 2014 and 2017. Each case's diagnosis was confirmed by two pathologists on H&E. Premalignant or tumor cells were enriched by macro-dissection after pathologic assessment. Note on this clone: Its antigen is not identified.

The sample taken for sequencing was FFPE invasive lung adenocarcinoma tissue. This TCR derives from a person in their sixties or seventies with invasive lung adenocarcinoma. The rearrangement links TRBV9 to TRBJ2-3, with TRBD2 matching over 7 bases. In nucleotides, the CDR3 is TGTGCCAGCAGCTCCAGCGGGAATACGCAGTATTTT. Its protein product is CASSSSGNTQYF. Based on the CDR3 plus reference TRBV9 and TRBJ2-3, the full variable domain is DSGVTQTPKHLITATGQRVTLRCSPRSGDLSVYWYQQSLDQGLQFLIQYYNGEERAKGNILERFSAQQFPDLHSELNLSSLELGDSALYFCASSSSGNTQYFGPGTRLTVL.